Listed here are 25 T cell receptor beta chains from one sample, sequenced in a study of T cell responses to AZD1222 COVID-19 vaccine. This table comes from immunoSEQ multiplex PCR, and its TCRdb copy is limited to in-frame clones, with some not included. The table includes 80,000 or so clones, approximately 90% detected once. Specimen: peripheral blood, collected 28 days after the second AZD1222 dose. The receptors derive from an adult who received the AZD1222 COVID-19 vaccine.

The V gene is TRBV9, the J gene TRBJ2-1, with D possibly matching TRBD2 (6 bases). From germline, CDR1 is SGDLS and CDR2 YYNGEE. V was cut by 2 bases and J by 6 bases, with 15 bases left in between. The CDR3 runs 15 residues. CDR3 in amino acids: CASSVGTPNGNEQFF. CDR3 DNA sequence: TGTGCCAGCAGCGTTGGGACTCCCAACGGCAATGAGCAGTTCTTC.

The V gene is TRBV5-4, the J gene TRBJ2-6; 8 bases match TRBD1. The CDR3 runs to 18 residues. V trimming: 1 base; J trimming: 2 bases; junction bases outside the gene matches: 8. Germline CDR1 and CDR2: SGHNT and YYREEE (reference sequence). CDR3 amino acids: CASSLPGTGPPGANVLTF. In nucleotides, the CDR3 is TGTGCCAGCAGCTTGCCCGGGACAGGCCCTCCTGGGGCCAACGTCCTGACTTTC.

The genes are TRBV24-1 and TRBJ2-7; D is perhaps TRBD1 (6 bases). V was shortened by 6 bases and J by 1 base, with 6 bases between the two germline ends. The CDR3 sequence is 12 residues long. Germline lookup yields CDR1 KGHDR and CDR2 SFDVKD. The CDR3 spells CATSTGSYEQYF. The CDR3 DNA reads TGTGCCACCAGTACAGGGTCCTACGAGCAGTACTTC.

V and J are TRBV6-5 and TRBJ2-5; TRBD1 matches 8 bases. This CDR3 spans 12 amino acids. Germline V gene lookup returns CDR1 MNHEY and CDR2 SVGAGI. Trimming took 10 bases from V and 4 from J; bases not matched to a gene: 5. CDR3 nucleotides: TGTGCCACCCGGGGGACAGGAGAGACCCAGTACTTC. This gives the protein CATRGTGETQYF.

The chain carries TRBV29-1 and TRBJ1-1; 7 bases fit TRBD1. With 7 bases clipped from V and 1 base from J, the junction kept 9 bases outside the gene matches. Per the germline V gene, CDR1 is SQVTM and CDR2 is ANQGSEA. The CDR3 is made up of 14 amino acids. The CDR3 loop reads CSGRGGLKNTEAFF. CDR3 sequence (DNA): TGCAGCGGCAGGGGGGGGCTCAAGAACACTGAAGCTTTCTTT.

This clone was seen a few times. The V gene is TRBV3-1 (or the pseudogene TRBV3-2), the J gene TRBJ2-2, with 7 bases matching TRBD1. Germline CDR1 LGHDT, CDR2 YNNKEL (reference sequence). V shed 6 bases, J shed 0 bases, and the junction held 1 base outside the gene matches. The CDR3 extends over 14 amino acids. The CDR3 DNA reads as TGTGCCAGCAGTGACAGGGCGAACACCGGGGAGCTGTTTTTT. Its protein product is CASSDRANTGELFF.

The rearrangement joins TRBV19 to TRBJ2-3; D is ambiguous. Deletions cut 5 bases from V and 0 bases from J, with 6 bases between. CDR3 length: 13 amino acids. Per the germline V gene, CDR1 is LNHDA and CDR2 is SQIVND (reference sequence). The CDR3 DNA is TGTGCCAGTAGTGGGTCCAGCACAGATACGCAGTATTTT. Residues: CASSGSSTDTQYF.

The chain joins TRBV29-1 to TRBJ2-1; 9 nucleotides line up with TRBD2. The CDR3 extends over 15 amino acids. The junction had 13 bases not matched to a gene; V was cut back by 5 bases and J by 8 bases. The germline CDR1 and CDR2 sequences are SQVTM and ANQGSEA. CDR3 bases: TGCAGCGTTTCCCGAGGGGCTAGCGGGAAATATGAGCAGTTCTTC. Its translation: CSVSRGASGKYEQFF.

This rearrangement joins TRBV27 to TRBJ2-5, with TRBD1 identical over 10 bases. This CDR3 is 16 amino acids long. The V gene end was trimmed by 6 bases and the J gene end by 4 bases; junction bases not matched to a gene: 11. Germline assignment: CDR1 MNHEY and CDR2 SMNVEV (reference sequence). CDR3 amino acids: CASSLDRGRFLETQYF. The CDR3 bases are TGTGCCAGCAGCCTTGACAGGGGGCGGTTCTTAGAGACCCAGTACTTC.

This chain connects TRBV10-3 to TRBJ1-2, with D tentatively TRBD1 (6 bases). V was clipped by 10 bases and J by 2 bases, with 14 bases between them. Germline-derived CDR1 and CDR2 are ENHRY and SYGVKD. This CDR3 is built from 13 residues. This CDR3 is CATGQPENYGYTF. As DNA, the CDR3 is TGTGCCACCGGACAGCCCGAGAACTATGGCTACACCTTC.

The CDR3 spells CATSDAGTGEAFF. The CDR3 DNA reads TGTGCCACCAGTGATGCGGGGACAGGTGAAGCTTTCTTT. V gene TRBV24-1 combines with J gene TRBJ1-1, with 8 bases that match TRBD1. The CDR3 runs 13 residues. The trim removed 3 bases at V and 7 bases at J, leaving 3 bases unmatched. Germline V gives CDR1 KGHDR, CDR2 SFDVKD.

V gene TRBV5-4 combines with J gene TRBJ2-3, with D perhaps matching TRBD2 (6 bases). Per germline, CDR1 SGHNT and CDR2 YYREEE (reference sequence). This CDR3 comprises 15 residues. Trimming took off 0 bases at V and 6 bases at J, with 14 bases between the two ends. The CDR3 loop reads CASSLVLAGGDTQYF. The CDR3 nucleotides read TGTGCCAGCAGCTTGGTACTAGCCGGAGGCGATACGCAGTATTTT.

V usage is TRBV28 and J usage is TRBJ1-1; D is unresolved. The germline gives CDR1 MDHEN, CDR2 SYDVKM. CDR3 length: 12 residues. The V gene lost 5 bases and the J gene lost 0 bases, with 4 bases spanning the gap. CDR3 region: CASSPMNTEAFF. CDR3 bases: TGTGCCAGCAGTCCTATGAACACTGAAGCTTTCTTT.

J is TRBJ1-4 and V is TRBV7-8; D call uncertain. Germline loops: CDR1 SGHVS, CDR2 FQNEAQ. V was cut by 5 bases and J by 3 bases, with 13 bases left in between. CDR3 length: 15 residues. The CDR3 sequence: CASSDTRISNEKLFF. The CDR3 region has the DNA TGTGCCAGCAGCGATACCAGGATCTCTAATGAAAAACTGTTTTTT.

The chain recombines TRBV5-1 with TRBJ2-5, with 9 positions matching TRBD2. Germline values: CDR1 SGHRS, CDR2 YFSETQ. This CDR3 is built from 18 residues. CDR3 protein: CVRQGIGLAGGLFKTQYF. The CDR3 nucleotides read TGCGTCCGCCAAGGGATTGGGTTGGCGGGGGGGCTCTTTAAGACCCAGTACTTC.

This clone has a single count. The rearrangement joins TRBV5-1 to TRBJ2-2, with D unresolved. V shed 0 bases and J shed 5 bases, with 11 bases lying between them. Germline lookup yields CDR1 SGHRS and CDR2 YFSETQ. This CDR3 has 15 amino acids. This chain's CDR3 is CASSLAWVGTGELFF. The CDR3 DNA reads as TGCGCCAGCAGCTTGGCCTGGGTTGGAACCGGGGAGCTGTTTTTT.

The genes are TRBV4-3 and TRBJ1-5; D gene ambiguous. Trimming cost V 0 bases and J 7 bases, with 13 bases left between them. The CDR3 totals 15 residues. Germline-derived CDR1 and CDR2 are LGHNA and YSLEER. CDR3 sequence reads: CASSQDAGSFQPQHF. CDR3 sequence (DNA): TGCGCCAGCAGCCAAGATGCGGGATCTTTCCAGCCCCAGCATTTT.

The chain employs TRBV24-1 and TRBJ2-1; 9 nucleotides line up with TRBD2. CDR1 KGHDR and CDR2 SFDVKD come from the germline V gene. V shed 4 bases, J shed 4 bases, and the junction held 7 bases outside the gene matches. The CDR3 is 16 residues long. The CDR3 loop is CATSDLPAGGYNEQFF. The DNA of the CDR3 is TGTGCCACCAGTGACCTCCCTGCGGGGGGGTACAATGAGCAGTTCTTC.

A few counts support this clone. The V gene is TRBV11-3, the J gene TRBJ2-7, with a weak D call TRBD1 (6 bases). CDR1 SGHNT and CDR2 YENEEA come from the germline V gene. The CDR3 length is 15 residues. Trimming pared 8 bases from V and 0 bases from J, leaving 17 bases between. Written as DNA, the CDR3 is TGTGCCAGCGTCCCCACGGGCAGGGGCTCCTACGAGCAGTACTTC. Its protein is CASVPTGRGSYEQYF.

V gene TRBV3-1 (or the pseudogene TRBV3-2) combines with J gene TRBJ1-2, with 7 positions matching TRBD1. J was trimmed by 4 bases and V by 1 base; bases with no gene match: 6. The CDR3 sequence is 15 residues long. The germline gives CDR1 LGHDT, CDR2 YNNKEL (reference sequence). This chain's CDR3 is CASSQGTGRPYGYTF. CDR3 bases: TGTGCCAGCAGCCAAGGGACAGGTCGGCCCTATGGCTACACCTTC.

V is TRBV10-3 and J is TRBJ2-1; 9 bases map to TRBD1. Germline values: CDR1 ENHRY, CDR2 SYGVKD. J was trimmed by 3 bases and V by 6 bases; bases with no gene match: 6. The CDR3 length is 15 residues. CDR3: CAIRTGTGYYNEQFF. For the CDR3, the DNA is TGTGCCATCAGGACTGGGACAGGGTACTACAATGAGCAGTTCTTC.

This chain uses TRBV7-8 with TRBJ1-5, with no clear D. CDR1 and CDR2 (germline): SGHVS, FQNEAQ. This CDR3 contains 16 residues. V lost 2 bases, J lost 0 bases, and 11 bases lay in between. For the CDR3, the DNA is TGTGCCAGCAGCTTACTGGACGGGGATAGCAATCAGCCCCAGCATTTT. This encodes CASSLLDGDSNQPQHF. Full variable domain (outside the CDR3, taken from reference TRBV7-8 and TRBJ1-5): GAGVSQSPRYKVAKRGQDVALRCDPISGHVSLFWYQQALGQGPEFLTYFQNEAQLDKSGLPSDRFFAERPEGSVSTLKIQRTQQEDSAVYLCASSLLDGDSNQPQHFGDGTRLSIL.

This clone was recorded a few times. The chain uses TRBV11-2 and TRBJ2-5; no definite D call. This CDR3 has 14 residues. Per the germline V gene, CDR1 is SGHAT and CDR2 is FQNNGV. V lost 4 bases, J lost 3 bases, and 12 bases lay in between. The DNA for the CDR3 is TGTGCCAGCAGCTCCTCTTACGGAGAAGAGACCCAGTACTTC. Its translation is CASSSSYGEETQYF.

This clone has only one observation. The V and J genes are TRBV24-1 and TRBJ2-1; D might be TRBD1 (5 bases). This CDR3 region has 14 residues. The V end was cut by 5 bases, the J end by 8 bases, with 15 bases between. Germline V gene lookup returns CDR1 KGHDR and CDR2 SFDVKD. This chain's CDR3 is CATSVAGWKDEQFF. The CDR3 nucleotides are TGTGCCACCAGTGTAGCAGGGTGGAAGGATGAGCAGTTCTTC.

This clone turned up a few times. This sequence joins TRBV5-1 and TRBJ1-5; D is unclear. CDR3 length: 15 amino acids. V lost 1 base and J 8 bases, leaving 16 bases between the germline ends. Germline V lookup: CDR1 SGHRS, CDR2 YFSETQ. The chain's CDR3 is CASSLRGFSKEPQHF. As DNA, the CDR3 is TGCGCCAGCAGCTTGCGCGGGTTTTCCAAGGAGCCCCAGCATTTT.